This T cell receptor (beta chain) appears in the sequencing data of a study of beta chain features in type 1 diabetes. Broader study findings: In the patient group, naive, central memory and Treg TCRB repertoires seemed more alike than in the healthy donor group.

The entirety of the isolated RNA underwent reverse transcription, so expressed TCRB transcripts were sequenced. Produced via immunoSEQ multiplex PCR; TCRdb's table is partial and in-frame only. The data hold over 100,000 clones, with around 40% observed a single time. Cells sorted by CD45RO/CCR7/CD25/CD127/CD95/CD27 comprised CD4+ naive, central memory, regulatory and stem cell-like memory cells. Concerning this clone itself: The antigen remains unidentified.

CDR3 length: 16 residues. Trimming shortened V by 1 base and J by 1 base, and 11 bases separated the two germline ends. Germline loops: CDR1 SGHAT, CDR2 FQNNGV. The specimen was stem cell memory CD4+ T cells from blood. The genes are TRBV11-2 and TRBJ2-1, with a possible D match to TRBD2 (6 bases). The origin of this receptor is a woman under 30 in good health. The CDR3 here is CASSLGSGSSYNEQFF. In DNA, the CDR3 is TGTGCCAGCAGCTTAGGTAGCGGATCTTCCTACAATGAGCAGTTCTTC.